This T cell receptor beta chain was recorded in a study of CD8+CD57+ T cells in acquired aplastic anemia. On the study more broadly: Across the sorted CD4+ and CD8+ cells, DNA amounts averaged approximately 3 ug. Average CD4+ read depth in healthy donors was about 10.8 million reads. Notes on the study in general: The study found no significant CD8+ Simpson's diversity difference between patients and controls. The study identified roughly 29 CD8+ CDR3 sequences shared by patients and controls.

The CDR3 covers 12 residues. CDR1 and CDR2 (germline): MNHNY, SVGAGI (reference sequence). V was pared by 8 bases and J by 7 bases, with 13 bases between. This clonotype was observed at least ten times. Its antigen is not identified. According to the study, genomic DNA was the template for TCR beta VDJ and CDR3 profiling. TCRdb reprocessed the reads with MiXCR, giving one entry per CDR3 protein. This sample yields about 170,000 distinct CDR3 sequences, of which roughly 40% are seen a single time; approximately 1% belongs to the top ten. Material: sorted CD4+, CD8+, or CD8+CD57+ T cells (not recorded which) from PBMCs. This rearrangement joins TRBV6-6 to TRBJ2-3; perhaps TRBD1 as D (6 bases). This receptor was obtained from a human donor in good health. The CDR3 spells CASGSTGYTQYF. For the CDR3, the DNA is TGTGCCAGCGGGTCCACAGGGTATACGCAGTATTTT.